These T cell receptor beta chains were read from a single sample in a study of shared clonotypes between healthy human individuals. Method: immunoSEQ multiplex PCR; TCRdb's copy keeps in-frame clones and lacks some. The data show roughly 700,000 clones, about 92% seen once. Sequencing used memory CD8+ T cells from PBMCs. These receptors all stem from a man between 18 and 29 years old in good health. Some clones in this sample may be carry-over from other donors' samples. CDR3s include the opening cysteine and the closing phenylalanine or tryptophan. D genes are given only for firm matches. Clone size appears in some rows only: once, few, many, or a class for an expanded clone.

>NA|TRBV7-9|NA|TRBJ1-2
CASSSKPTGNYGYTF
TGTGCCAGCAGCTCCAAACCGACAGGAAACTATGGCTACACCTTC
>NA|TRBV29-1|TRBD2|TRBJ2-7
CSAEVLASGSHEQYF
TGCAGCGCTGAGGTGCTGGCTAGCGGGAGTCACGAGCAGTACTTC
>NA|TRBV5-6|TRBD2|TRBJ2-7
CASSWGTSVTYEQYF
TGTGCCAGCAGCTGGGGGACTAGCGTGACCTACGAGCAGTACTTC
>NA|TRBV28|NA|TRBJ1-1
CASSFLEGGGTEAFF
TGTGCCAGCAGTTTTCTCGAAGGGGGGGGCACTGAAGCTTTCTTT
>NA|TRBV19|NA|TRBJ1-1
CASRLAGARAEAFF
TGTGCCAGTAGACTGGCAGGAGCCCGCGCTGAAGCTTTCTTT
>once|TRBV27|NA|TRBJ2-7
CASSLMAAAYEQYF
TGTGCCAGCAGTTTAATGGCAGCCGCCTACGAGCAGTACTTC
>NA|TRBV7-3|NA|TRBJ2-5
CASSLTGSQETQYF
TGTGCCAGCAGCTTAACGGGCAGCCAAGAGACCCAGTACTTC
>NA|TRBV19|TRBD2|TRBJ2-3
CASSPPVAGYLDTQYF
TGTGCCAGTAGTCCCCCGGTAGCGGGATATTTAGATACGCAGTATTTT
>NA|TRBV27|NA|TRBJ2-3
CASSRRLAGGTDTQYF
TGTGCCAGCAGTCGTCGACTAGCAGGGGGCACAGATACGCAGTATTTT
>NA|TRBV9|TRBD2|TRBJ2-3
CASSAQRLAGDGDTQYF
TGTGCCAGCAGCGCCCAAAGACTAGCGGGAGACGGGGATACGCAGTATTTT
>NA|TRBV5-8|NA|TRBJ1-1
CASSLRTGREAFF
TGTGCCAGCAGCTTGAGGACTGGCCGTGAAGCTTTCTTT
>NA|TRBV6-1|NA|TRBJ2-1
CASRVRGLADEQFF
TGTGCCAGCAGGGTAAGGGGCCTTGCGGATGAGCAGTTCTTC